The clone carrying this T cell receptor (beta chain) was detected a few times. As yet, its antigen is unknown. This specimen belongs to a study of vaccination effects on CD4 cells after COVID-19. The germline CDR1 and CDR2 sequences are SGHTA and FQGNSA. The CDR3 runs 13 residues. The V and J ends lost 4 bases and 4 bases respectively, with 7 bases between them. This table comes from immunoSEQ multiplex PCR, and its TCRdb copy is limited to in-frame clones, with some not included. This sample has under 55,000 clones, with approximately 70% found just once. Prior to sequencing, the ViraFEST assay stimulated PBMC with viral peptide pools, which expanded the antigen-specific CD4+ T cells. Cultured cells yielded isolated CD4+ T cells after approximately nine days. Confirmation by PCR established that the person had SARS-CoV-2 infection between March and December 2020.

The rearrangement joins TRBV7-2 to TRBJ2-2; no firm D call. The sequenced sample was CD4+ T cells from PBMCs cultured with a peptide pool, obtained before COVID-19 vaccination. The clonotype was recovered from a human donor who had a prior SARS-CoV-2 infection. CDR3 in amino acids: CASSSQLTGELFF. Here the CDR3 DNA reads TGTGCCAGCAGCTCCCAGCTCACCGGGGAGCTGTTTTTT.